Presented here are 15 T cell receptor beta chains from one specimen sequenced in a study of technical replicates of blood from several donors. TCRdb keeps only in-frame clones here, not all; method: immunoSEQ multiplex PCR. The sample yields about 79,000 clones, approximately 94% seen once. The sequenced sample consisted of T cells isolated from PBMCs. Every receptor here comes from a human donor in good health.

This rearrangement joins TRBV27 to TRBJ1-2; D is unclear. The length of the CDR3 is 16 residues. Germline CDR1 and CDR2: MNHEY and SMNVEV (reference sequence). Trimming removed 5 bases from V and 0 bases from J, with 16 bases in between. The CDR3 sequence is CASSGLVSPANYGYTF. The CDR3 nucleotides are TGTGCCAGCAGTGGTCTAGTGAGCCCCGCTAACTATGGCTACACCTTC.

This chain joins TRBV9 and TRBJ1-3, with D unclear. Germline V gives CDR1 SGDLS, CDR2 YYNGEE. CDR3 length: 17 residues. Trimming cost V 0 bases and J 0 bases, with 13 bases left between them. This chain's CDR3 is CASSVEARRSSGNTIYF. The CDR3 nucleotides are TGTGCCAGCAGCGTAGAGGCTAGGAGGAGCTCTGGAAACACCATATATTTT. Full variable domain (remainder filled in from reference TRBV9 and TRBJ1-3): DSGVTQTPKHLITATGQRVTLRCSPRSGDLSVYWYQQSLDQGLQFLIQYYNGEERAKGNILERFSAQQFPDLHSELNLSSLELGDSALYFCASSVEARRSSGNTIYFGEGSWLTVV.

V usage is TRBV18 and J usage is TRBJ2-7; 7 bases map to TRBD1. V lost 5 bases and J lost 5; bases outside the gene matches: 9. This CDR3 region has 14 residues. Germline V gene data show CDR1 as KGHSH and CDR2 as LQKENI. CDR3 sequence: CASSRGQAWHEQYF. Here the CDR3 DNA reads TGTGCCAGCTCAAGGGGGCAGGCGTGGCACGAGCAGTACTTC.

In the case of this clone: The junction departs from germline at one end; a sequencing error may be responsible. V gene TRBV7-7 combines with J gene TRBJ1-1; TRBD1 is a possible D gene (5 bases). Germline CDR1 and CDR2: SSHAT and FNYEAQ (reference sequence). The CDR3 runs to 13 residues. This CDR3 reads CASSLDRNTEAFF. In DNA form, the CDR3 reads TGTGCTAGCAGCTTAGACAGGAACACTGAAGCTTTCTTT. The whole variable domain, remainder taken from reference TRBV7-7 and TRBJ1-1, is GAGVSQSPRYKVTKRGQDVTLRCDPISSHATLYWYQQALGQGPEFLTYFNYEAQPDKSGLPSDRFSAERPEGSISTLTIQRTEQRDSAMYRCASSLDRNTEAFFGQGTRLTVV.

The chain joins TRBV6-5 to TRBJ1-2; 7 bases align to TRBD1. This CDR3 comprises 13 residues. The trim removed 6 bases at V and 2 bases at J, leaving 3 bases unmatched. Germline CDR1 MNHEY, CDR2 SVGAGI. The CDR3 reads CASSRQGNYGYTF. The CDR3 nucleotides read TGTGCCAGCAGCCGACAGGGCAACTATGGCTACACCTTC.

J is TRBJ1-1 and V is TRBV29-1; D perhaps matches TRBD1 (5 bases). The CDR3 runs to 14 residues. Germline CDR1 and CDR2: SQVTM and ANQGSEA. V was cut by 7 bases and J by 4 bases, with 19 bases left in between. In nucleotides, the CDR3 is TGCAGCGGATGGGCGGGGGTTGTGGGCACTGAAGCTTTCTTT. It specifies CSGWAGVVGTEAFF.

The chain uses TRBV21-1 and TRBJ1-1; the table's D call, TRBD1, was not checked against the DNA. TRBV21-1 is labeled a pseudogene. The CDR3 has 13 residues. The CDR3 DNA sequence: TGTGCCAGCAGCAGAGACAGGGTTTATGAAGCTTTCTTT. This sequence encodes CASSRDRVYEAFF.

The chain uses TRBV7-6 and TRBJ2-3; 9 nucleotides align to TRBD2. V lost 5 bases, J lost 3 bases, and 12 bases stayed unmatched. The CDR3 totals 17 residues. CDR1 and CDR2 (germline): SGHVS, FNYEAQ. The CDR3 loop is CASSLGRGLAITDTQYF. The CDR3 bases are TGTGCCAGCAGCCTAGGCCGAGGACTAGCGATAACAGATACGCAGTATTTT.

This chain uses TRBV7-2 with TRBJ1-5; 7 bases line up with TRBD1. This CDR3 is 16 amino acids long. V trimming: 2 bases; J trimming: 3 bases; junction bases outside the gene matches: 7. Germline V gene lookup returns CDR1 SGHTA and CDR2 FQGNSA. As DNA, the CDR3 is TGTGCCAGCAGCTTATCGGGACAGAGAAACAATCAGCCCCAGCATTTT. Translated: CASSLSGQRNNQPQHF.

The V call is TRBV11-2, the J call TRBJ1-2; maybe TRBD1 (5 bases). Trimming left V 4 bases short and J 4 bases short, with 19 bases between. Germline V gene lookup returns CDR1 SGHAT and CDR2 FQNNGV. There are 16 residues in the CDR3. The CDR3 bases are TGTGCCAGCAGCTCCCGGACGGGGGGTCTTGGCTATGGCTACACCTTC. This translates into CASSSRTGGLGYGYTF.

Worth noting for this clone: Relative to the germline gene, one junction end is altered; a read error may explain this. The CDR3 loop reads CASRLAGGHQETQYF. The CDR3 bases are TGCGCCAGCAGGTTGGCGGGGGGACACCAAGAGACCCAGTACTTC. The chain couples TRBV5-1 to TRBJ2-5, with TRBD2 identical over 8 bases. This CDR3 is 15 amino acids long. CDR1 is SGHRS and CDR2 is YFSETQ in the germline V gene.

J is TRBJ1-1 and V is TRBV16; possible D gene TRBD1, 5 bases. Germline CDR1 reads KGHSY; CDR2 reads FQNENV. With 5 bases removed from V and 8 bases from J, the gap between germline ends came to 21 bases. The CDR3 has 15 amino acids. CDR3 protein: CASSSGWGGTPEAFF. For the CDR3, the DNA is TGTGCCAGCAGCAGTGGTTGGGGGGGAACTCCCGAAGCTTTCTTT.

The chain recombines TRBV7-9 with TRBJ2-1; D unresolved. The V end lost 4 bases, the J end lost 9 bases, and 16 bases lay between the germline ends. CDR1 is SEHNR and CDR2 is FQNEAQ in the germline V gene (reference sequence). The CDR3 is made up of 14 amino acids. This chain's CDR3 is CASSSAHTTIEQFF. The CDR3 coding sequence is TGTGCCAGCAGCTCGGCTCATACTACAATTGAGCAGTTCTTC.

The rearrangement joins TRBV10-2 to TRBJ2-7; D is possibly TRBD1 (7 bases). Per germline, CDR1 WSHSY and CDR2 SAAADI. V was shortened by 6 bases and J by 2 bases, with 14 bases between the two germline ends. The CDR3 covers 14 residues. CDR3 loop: CASSEGGQTYEQYF. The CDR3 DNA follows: TGCGCCAGCAGCGAGGGGGGACAGACCTACGAGCAGTACTTC.

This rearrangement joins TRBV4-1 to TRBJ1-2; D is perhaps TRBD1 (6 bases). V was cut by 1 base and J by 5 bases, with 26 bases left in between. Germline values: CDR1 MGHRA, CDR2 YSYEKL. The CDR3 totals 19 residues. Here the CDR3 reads CASSQVGRRGGLVGYGYTF. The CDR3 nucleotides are TGCGCCAGCAGCCAAGTTGGGCGTCGCGGGGGGCTCGTGGGATATGGCTACACCTTC.